The following is a T cell receptor beta chain sequence with its context. This sample is drawn from a study of blood T cell repertoires in COVID-19. Study-level information: T cells, B-cell-depleted T cells, or PBMCs supplied cDNA or gDNA.

Measured with immunoSEQ multiplex PCR; TCRdb has only the in-frame clones, and not every one. Among about 120,000 clones, 85% were seen once, and the ten largest hold roughly 10%. The germline V and J ends were trimmed by 6 bases and 3 bases, with 14 bases remaining between them. Germline CDR1 MNHEY, CDR2 SVGAGI. There are 14 residues in the CDR3. This TCR was sampled from a man at least 80 years old with acute or convalescent COVID-19. The chain combines TRBV6-5 with TRBJ1-2; TRBD1 might be the D (6 bases). The specimen was peripheral blood. This chain's CDR3 is CASRNLGGDYGYTF. The CDR3 nucleotides are TGTGCCAGCAGGAACCTAGGGGGGGACTATGGCTACACCTTC.